These 25 T cell receptor beta chains came from one sample sequenced in a study of T cells in Graves' hyperthyroidism and ophthalmopathy (dated by TCRdb to the late 2010s). Libraries were made using multiplex PCR. The sequencer listed for this sample is Illumina HiSeq 2000. Amplification of TCR beta CDR3 regions was carried out from RNA transcripts. The TCR CDR3 was subjected to a first round of RT-PCR using the HTBI primer set and the Qiagen OneStep RT-PCR kit. The public sequencing data were trimmed at Q25 with fastp and processed into clonotypes with MiXCR by TCRdb, which kept only in-frame beta chains. Each entry is one CDR3 protein sequence, shown with its most common DNA and genes. The sample records hundreds of thousands of distinct CDR3 sequences, about 14% of which are singletons. The ten largest account for around 13% of the sample. Input material: blood. The receptors stem from a woman in her forties or fifties with Graves' ophthalmopathy.

This clonotype appeared many times. The chain couples TRBV12-3 or TRBV12-4 to TRBJ2-3; 11 bases line up with TRBD2. Trimming took 6 bases from V and 3 from J; bases not matched to a gene: 8. The CDR3 covers 16 residues. The CDR3 is CASRGAPSGRTDTQYF. In DNA, the CDR3 is TGTGCCAGCAGGGGGGCGCCTAGCGGGAGGACAGATACGCAGTATTTT.

A few counts support this clonotype. The rearrangement uses TRBV7-8 and TRBJ2-7; D call uncertain. The CDR3 spans 14 residues. The germline V gene encodes CDR1 SGHVS and CDR2 FQNEAQ. The V end was cut by 5 bases, the J end by 2 bases, with 13 bases between. DNA for the CDR3: TGTGCCAGCAGCCGGGTCCACCGAGCCTACGAGCAGTACTTC. Amino acids: CASSRVHRAYEQYF.

In its sample, this clonotype was seen many times. The chain is built from TRBV28 and TRBJ1-1; TRBD1 is a possible D gene (5 bases). The V end lost 2 bases, the J end lost 6 bases, and 13 bases lay between the germline ends. This CDR3 is built from 14 residues. Germline CDR1 reads MDHEN; CDR2 reads SYDVKM. CDR3 protein: CASSLTGTGAEAFF. CDR3 coding DNA: TGTGCCAGCAGTTTAACGGGCACGGGGGCTGAAGCTTTCTTT.

This clonotype was observed many times. V is TRBV20-1 and J is TRBJ1-2; 11 bases are shared with TRBD1. The CDR3 covers 15 residues. V lost 1 base to trimming and J lost 4 bases; unmatched junction nucleotides: 5. The V gene's germline CDR1 is DFQATT and CDR2 SNEGSKA (reference sequence). CDR3 coding DNA: TGCAGTGCTAGAGCGTCCGGGACAGGGGGCTATGGCTACACCTTC. This translates into CSARASGTGGYGYTF.

At least ten counts were recorded for this clonotype. The chain uses TRBV20-1 and TRBJ1-1; TRBD1 agrees at 7 bases. Losses at the gene ends were 3 bases for V and 4 bases for J; bases not matched to a gene: 2. The CDR3 contains 12 residues. Looked up from germline, CDR1 is DFQATT and CDR2 is SNEGSKA (reference sequence). The CDR3 sequence is CSARGQSTEAFF. CDR3 DNA sequence: TGCAGTGCTAGGGGACAGAGCACTGAAGCTTTCTTT.

The rearrangement uses TRBV5-1 and TRBJ2-1, with D maybe TRBD1 (5 bases). V was shortened by 0 bases and J by 9 bases, with 19 bases between the two germline ends. Germline values: CDR1 SGHRS, CDR2 YFSETQ. CDR3 length: 16 residues. CDR3 sequence reads: CASSLGAQGRLLEQFF. As DNA, the CDR3 is TGCGCCAGCAGCTTGGGTGCTCAGGGTAGGCTACTTGAGCAGTTCTTC.

The sample holds many counts of this clonotype. V and J are TRBV10-3 and TRBJ2-1; the D gene is possibly TRBD1 (5 bases). Trimming removed 2 bases at V and 0 bases at J, with 14 bases between. The V gene's germline CDR1 is ENHRY and CDR2 SYGVKD. The CDR3 contains 17 residues. The CDR3: CAISEHPGSHSYNEQFF. CDR3 nucleotide sequence: TGTGCCATCAGTGAGCACCCAGGGTCACACTCCTACAATGAGCAGTTCTTC.

This clonotype was counted many times. The V call is TRBV28, the J call TRBJ2-1, with TRBD1 identical over 7 bases. This CDR3 has 15 amino acids. V was pared by 5 bases and J by 5 bases, with 9 bases of the junction left unmatched. Germline V lookup: CDR1 MDHEN, CDR2 SYDVKM. CDR3 DNA sequence: TGTGCCAGCAGTCCAGGGGGTCCTCCTAACAATGAGCAGTTCTTC. The encoded protein is CASSPGGPPNNEQFF.

In this sample, this clonotype turned up many times. V and J are TRBV11-2 and TRBJ2-1, with TRBD2 as a possible D gene (6 bases). Germline loops: CDR1 SGHAT, CDR2 FQNNGV. The CDR3 totals 16 residues. V was shortened by 0 bases and J by 4 bases, with 13 bases between the two germline ends. CDR3 sequence reads: CASSLEWLARYNEQFF. The CDR3 bases are TGTGCCAGCAGCTTAGAGTGGCTAGCGAGATACAATGAGCAGTTCTTC.

This clonotype was found many times. The chain carries TRBV28 and TRBJ1-5, with 9 bases identical to TRBD1. This CDR3 is 18 amino acids long. CDR1 is MDHEN and CDR2 is SYDVKM in the germline V gene. V lost 5 bases and J lost 0; bases outside the gene matches: 11. The DNA of the CDR3 is TGTGCCAGCAGTCGCCCGAGGGACAGGGCCTATAGCAATCAGCCCCAGCATTTT. The encoded protein is CASSRPRDRAYSNQPQHF.

This clonotype has only a few counts. The rearrangement uses TRBV7-2 and TRBJ2-3; TRBD2 aligns across 10 bases. Germline CDR1 is SGHTA and CDR2 is FQGNSA. CDR3 length: 17 residues. With 6 bases clipped from V and 4 bases from J, the junction kept 13 bases outside the gene matches. CDR3 sequence (DNA): TGTGCCAGCAGATCCAGGTCTCTAGCGGGAGTCGCAGATACGCAGTATTTT. Encoded protein: CASRSRSLAGVADTQYF.

V gene TRBV6-2 or TRBV6-3 combines with J gene TRBJ2-5, with TRBD2 matching over 13 bases. The CDR3 is 15 amino acids. Trimming took 5 bases from V and 2 from J; bases not matched to a gene: 2. Per germline, CDR1 MNHEY and CDR2 SVGEGT. CDR3 region: CASSRTSGRQETQYF. Here the CDR3 DNA reads TGTGCCAGCAGTAGGACTAGCGGGAGACAAGAGACCCAGTACTTC.

In this sample, this clonotype turned up many times. The chain links TRBV3-1 to TRBJ2-7; 7 bases are shared with TRBD1. The CDR3 length is 14 residues. Germline values: CDR1 LGHDT, CDR2 YNNKEL (reference sequence). The junction had 2 bases not matched to a gene; V was cut back by 1 base and J by 2 bases. The CDR3 loop reads CASSQVDRAYEQYF. As DNA, the CDR3 is TGTGCCAGCAGCCAAGTCGACAGGGCCTACGAGCAGTACTTC.

This clonotype has ten or more counts. The chain is built from TRBV24-1 and TRBJ2-4, with D possibly TRBD2 on 6 matching bases. The CDR3 totals 15 residues. The V end lost 2 bases, the J end lost 8 bases, and 15 bases lay between the germline ends. The germline V gene encodes CDR1 KGHDR and CDR2 SFDVKD. CDR3: CATSDSRLSGDIQYF. Written as DNA, the CDR3 is TGTGCCACCAGTGATTCACGACTTTCGGGGGACATTCAGTACTTC.

The chain combines TRBV20-1 with TRBJ1-2; no clear D. This CDR3 has 15 amino acids. Between the trimmed V and J ends, which lost 6 bases and 0 bases, there was a span of 17 bases. Germline CDR1 and CDR2: DFQATT and SNEGSKA (reference sequence). CDR3 DNA sequence: TGCAGTGCCCCAACTAGGGATAATTCTAACTATGGCTACACCTTC. Protein sequence: CSAPTRDNSNYGYTF.

This clonotype came up a few times. The chain recombines TRBV27 with TRBJ2-7; 11 bases map to TRBD2. With V trimmed by 5 bases and J by 3 bases, 18 bases remained unmatched. CDR1 and CDR2 (germline): MNHEY, SMNVEV (reference sequence). The CDR3 is 19 residues long. As DNA, the CDR3 is TGTGCCAGCAGTCCCAGAACTAGCGGGAGTAACCAACCCCTCTACGAGCAGTACTTC. This sequence encodes CASSPRTSGSNQPLYEQYF.

This clonotype was counted ten times or more. Written as DNA, the CDR3 is TGTGCCAGCAGTGATCGGGACAGGGGGTTTAAGACTGAAGCTTTCTTT. Translated, it gives CASSDRDRGFKTEAFF. V is TRBV2 and J is TRBJ1-1; 11 bases agree with TRBD1. Germline-derived CDR1 and CDR2 are SNHLY and FYNNEI. The CDR3 has 16 amino acids. Trimming took 3 bases from V and 5 from J; bases not matched to a gene: 8.

The chain uses TRBV6-5 and TRBJ1-1, with a tentative D call TRBD1 (6 bases). CDR3 size: 15 residues. CDR1 and CDR2 from the germline V gene are MNHEY and SVGAGI. V lost 2 bases and J lost 2, with 12 bases in between. The CDR3 DNA sequence: TGTGCCAGCAGTTACGGGGGGGCCCTAAACACTGAAGCTTTCTTT. It yields the protein CASSYGGALNTEAFF.

In regard to this clonotype: Since a much larger clone is just one base distant, this may be a read error. J is TRBJ2-7 and V is TRBV28; either TRBD1 or TRBD2 may fit D (5 bases each). Germline V gene sequence: CDR1 MDHEN, CDR2 SYDVKM. The CDR3 spans 15 residues. The germline V and J ends were trimmed by 7 bases and 2 bases, with 18 bases remaining between them. CDR3 in amino acids: CASNRIRDATYEQYF. The CDR3 nucleotides are TGTGCCAGCAATCGTATCCGGGACGCCACCTACGAGCAGTACTTC. Combining the CDR3 with reference TRBV28 and TRBJ2-7 gives the whole variable domain DVKVTQSSRYLVKRTGEKVFLECVQDMDHENMFWYRQDPGLGLRLIYFSYDVKMKEKGDIPEGYSVSREKKERFSLILESASTNQTSMYLCASNRIRDATYEQYFGPGTRLTVT.

This clonotype was recorded only once. The chain links TRBV4-1 to TRBJ2-2; TRBD2 aligns across 9 bases. The length of the CDR3 is 16 residues. V was pared by 4 bases and J by 5 bases, with 8 bases of the junction left unmatched. Germline V gives CDR1 MGHRA, CDR2 YSYEKL. This CDR3 is CASSPPTSGATGELFF. The CDR3 DNA sequence: TGCGCCAGCAGCCCACCGACTAGCGGAGCTACCGGGGAGCTGTTTTTT.

This clonotype was counted a few times. CDR3 sequence: CASSLPERGVYGYTF. The DNA for the CDR3 is TGTGCCAGCAGCTTACCCGAGAGAGGTGTCTATGGCTACACCTTC. This chain joins TRBV7-9 and TRBJ1-2; D not resolved. This CDR3 region has 15 residues. Looked up from germline, CDR1 is SEHNR and CDR2 is FQNEAQ (reference sequence). Trimming removed 2 bases at V and 4 bases at J, with 14 bases between.

The chain combines TRBV9 with TRBJ2-1; 8 nucleotides agree with TRBD1. With V trimmed by 2 bases and J by 10 bases, 5 bases remained unmatched. CDR1 is SGDLS and CDR2 is YYNGEE in the germline V gene. This CDR3 has 13 amino acids. Here the CDR3 DNA reads TGTGCCAGCAGCGTTGCCAGGGGGCGGGAGCAGTTCTTC. Translated: CASSVARGREQFF. Together with reference TRBV9 and TRBJ2-1, the CDR3 gives the full variable domain: DSGVTQTPKHLITATGQRVTLRCSPRSGDLSVYWYQQSLDQGLQFLIQYYNGEERAKGNILERFSAQQFPDLHSELNLSSLELGDSALYFCASSVARGREQFFGPGTRLTVL.

This clonotype was picked up many times. The gene calls are TRBV20-1 and TRBJ2-5; 12 bases line up with TRBD2. The trim removed 6 bases at V and 2 bases at J, leaving 10 bases unmatched. The CDR3 has 16 amino acids. The germline V gene encodes CDR1 DFQATT and CDR2 SNEGSKA (reference sequence). The CDR3 loop reads CSAPKPGLAGQETQYF. CDR3 DNA: TGCAGTGCACCGAAGCCAGGACTAGCGGGGCAAGAGACCCAGTACTTC.

This clonotype was observed many times. The rearrangement uses TRBV7-8 and TRBJ2-3; 8 bases are shared with TRBD1. Germline CDR1 reads SGHVS; CDR2 reads FQNEAQ. The trim removed 7 bases at V and 4 bases at J, leaving 1 base unmatched. CDR3 length: 12 amino acids. The CDR3 region is CASKQGADTQYF. CDR3 DNA: TGTGCCAGCAAACAGGGGGCAGATACGCAGTATTTT.

In this sample, this clonotype turned up a few times. The chain joins TRBV4-1 to TRBJ2-7, with D possibly matching TRBD1 (6 bases). Germline values: CDR1 MGHRA, CDR2 YSYEKL. This CDR3 spans 16 amino acids. Deletions cut 1 base from V and 4 bases from J, with 17 bases between. CDR3 nucleotides: TGCGCCAGCAGCCAAGGGCCTACAGGGACATTATACGAGCAGTACTTC. Encoded protein: CASSQGPTGTLYEQYF.